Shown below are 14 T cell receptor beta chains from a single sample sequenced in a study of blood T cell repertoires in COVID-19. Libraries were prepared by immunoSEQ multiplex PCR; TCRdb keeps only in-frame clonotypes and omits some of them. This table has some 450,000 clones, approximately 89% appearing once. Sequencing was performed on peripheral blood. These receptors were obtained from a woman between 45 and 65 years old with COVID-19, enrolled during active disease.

The CDR3 loop is CATSSDRGTNEKLFF. CDR3 sequence (DNA): TGTGCCACCAGCAGCGACAGGGGAACTAATGAAAAACTGTTTTTT. The rearrangement uses TRBV15 and TRBJ1-4; TRBD1 agrees at 8 bases. With 3 bases clipped from V and 1 base from J, the junction kept 1 base outside the gene matches. The CDR3 is 15 residues long. Germline V gene lookup returns CDR1 LNHNV and CDR2 YYDKDF (reference sequence).

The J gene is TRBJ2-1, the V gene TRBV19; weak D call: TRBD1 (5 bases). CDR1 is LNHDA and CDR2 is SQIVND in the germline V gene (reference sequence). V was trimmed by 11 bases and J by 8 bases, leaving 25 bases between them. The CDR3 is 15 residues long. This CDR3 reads CASHPSGLHADEQFF. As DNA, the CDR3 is TGTGCCTCCCACCCATCAGGGCTACACGCCGATGAGCAGTTCTTC. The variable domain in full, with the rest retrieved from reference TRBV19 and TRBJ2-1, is DGGITQSPKYLFRKEGQNVTLSCEQNLNHDAMYWYRQDPGQGLRLIYYSQIVNDFQKGDIAEGYSVSREKKESFPLTVTSAQKNPTAFYLCASHPSGLHADEQFFGPGTRLTVL.

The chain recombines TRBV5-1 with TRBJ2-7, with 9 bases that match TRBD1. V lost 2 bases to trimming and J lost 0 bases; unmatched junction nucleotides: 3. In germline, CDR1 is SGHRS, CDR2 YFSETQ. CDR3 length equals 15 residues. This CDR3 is CASSFGDRDSYEQYF. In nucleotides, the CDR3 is TGCGCCAGCAGCTTTGGGGACAGGGACTCCTACGAGCAGTACTTC.

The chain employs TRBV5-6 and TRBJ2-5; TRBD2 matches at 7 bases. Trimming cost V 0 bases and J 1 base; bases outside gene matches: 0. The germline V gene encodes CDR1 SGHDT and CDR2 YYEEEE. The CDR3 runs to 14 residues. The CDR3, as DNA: TGTGCCAGCAGCTTGGCTAGCGGCCAAGAGACCCAGTACTTC. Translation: CASSLASGQETQYF.

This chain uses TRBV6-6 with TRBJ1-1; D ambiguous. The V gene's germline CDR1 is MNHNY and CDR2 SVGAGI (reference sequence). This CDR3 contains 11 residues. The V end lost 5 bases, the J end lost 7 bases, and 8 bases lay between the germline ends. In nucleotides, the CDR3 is TGTGCCAGCAGTACTCCTGGTGAAGCTTTCTTT. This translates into CASSTPGEAFF.

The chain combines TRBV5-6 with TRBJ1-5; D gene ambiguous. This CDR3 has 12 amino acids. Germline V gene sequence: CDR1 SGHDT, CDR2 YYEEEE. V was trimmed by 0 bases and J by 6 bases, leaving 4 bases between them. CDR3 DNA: TGTGCCAGCAGCTTGGTCGGTCAGCCCCAGCATTTT. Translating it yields CASSLVGQPQHF.

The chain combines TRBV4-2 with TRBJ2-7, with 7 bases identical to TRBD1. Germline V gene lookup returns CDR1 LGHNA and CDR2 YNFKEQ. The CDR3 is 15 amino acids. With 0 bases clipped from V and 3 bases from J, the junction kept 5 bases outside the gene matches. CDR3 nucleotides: TGTGCCAGCAGCCAAGATCCCGACAGGGACTACGAGCAGTACTTC. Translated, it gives CASSQDPDRDYEQYF.

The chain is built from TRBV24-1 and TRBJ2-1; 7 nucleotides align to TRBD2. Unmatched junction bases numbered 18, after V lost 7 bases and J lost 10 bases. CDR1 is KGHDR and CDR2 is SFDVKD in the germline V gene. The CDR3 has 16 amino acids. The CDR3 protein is CATSGERVAGSREQFF. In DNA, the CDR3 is TGTGCCACCAGCGGTGAGAGGGTAGCGGGCTCCCGCGAGCAGTTCTTC.

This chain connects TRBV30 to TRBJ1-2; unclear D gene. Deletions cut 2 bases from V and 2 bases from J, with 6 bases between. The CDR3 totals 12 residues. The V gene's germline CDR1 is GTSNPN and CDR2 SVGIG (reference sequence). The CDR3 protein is CAWSLTNYGYTF. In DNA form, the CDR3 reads TGTGCCTGGAGTTTAACAAACTATGGCTACACCTTC.

The CDR3 protein is CASSYSSGRRRNEQFF. Written as DNA, the CDR3 is TGTGCCAGCAGTTACTCTTCAGGCCGGCGCCGGAATGAGCAGTTCTTC. The chain combines TRBV6-6 with TRBJ2-1; D remains unclear. The CDR3 spans 16 residues. Germline V CDR1 and CDR2: MNHNY, SVGAGI (reference sequence). V was pared by 0 bases and J by 7 bases, with 16 bases between.

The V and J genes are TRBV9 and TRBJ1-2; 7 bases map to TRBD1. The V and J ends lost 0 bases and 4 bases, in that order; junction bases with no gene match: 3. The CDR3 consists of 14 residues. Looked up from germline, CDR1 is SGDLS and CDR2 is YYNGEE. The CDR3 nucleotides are TGTGCCAGCAGCGTAGTCCCAGGGGGCTATGGCTACACCTTC. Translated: CASSVVPGGYGYTF.

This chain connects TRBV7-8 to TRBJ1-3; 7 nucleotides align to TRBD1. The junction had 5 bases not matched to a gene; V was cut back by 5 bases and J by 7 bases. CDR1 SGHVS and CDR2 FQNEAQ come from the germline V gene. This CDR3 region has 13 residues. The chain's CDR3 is CASSPGQMNTIYF. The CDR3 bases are TGTGCCAGCAGCCCGGGACAGATGAACACCATATATTTT. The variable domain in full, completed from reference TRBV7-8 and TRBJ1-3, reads GAGVSQSPRYKVAKRGQDVALRCDPISGHVSLFWYQQALGQGPEFLTYFQNEAQLDKSGLPSDRFFAERPEGSVSTLKIQRTQQEDSAVYLCASSPGQMNTIYFGEGSWLTVV.

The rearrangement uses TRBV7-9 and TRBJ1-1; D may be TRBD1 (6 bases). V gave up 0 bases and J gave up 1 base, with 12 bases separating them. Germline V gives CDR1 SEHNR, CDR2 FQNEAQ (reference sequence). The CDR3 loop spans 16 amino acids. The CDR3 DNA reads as TGTGCCAGCAGCTTAGCGCATTTCAGGGGGAACACTGAAGCTTTCTTT. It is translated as CASSLAHFRGNTEAFF.

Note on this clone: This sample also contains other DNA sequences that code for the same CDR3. The CDR3 DNA reads TGTGCCAGCAGCCAGGCAGGGACAGGGAACACTGAAGCTTTCTTT. Protein: CASSQAGTGNTEAFF. The chain carries TRBV3-1 (or the pseudogene TRBV3-2) and TRBJ1-1, with 8 positions matching TRBD1. This CDR3 is 15 amino acids long. The germline V gene has CDR1 LGHDT and CDR2 YNNKEL (reference sequence). Trimming removed 3 bases from V and 1 base from J; junction bases left unmatched: 4.